This TCR beta chain was recorded in a study of T cells after yellow fever vaccination. Whole-study results and caveats: Contaminating bulk clonotypes could be abundant in FACS-sorted repertoires. Among all clonotypes, a small share was observed in both CD4 and CD8 compartments.

With regard to this clonotype: The antigen is unknown.

Researchers made TCR cDNA using 5'RACE template switching, and this step added a universal primer site and UMIs. TCRdb fed the 5' RACE reads into MiXCR, producing one record per CDR3 protein. The data hold some 350,000 distinct CDR3 sequences, with 3% to 4.5% observed a single time. V was pared by 4 bases and J by 3 bases, with 11 bases between. This CDR3 contains 14 residues. CDR1 is MNHEY, CDR2 SVGEGT, per germline. The receptor was derived from a man aged 18-30 years who received the YFV17D yellow fever vaccine. Sequencing used PBMCs, obtained 5 days after the yellow fever booster vaccination. V gene TRBV6-2 or TRBV6-3 combines with J gene TRBJ2-3; possible D gene TRBD2, 5 bases. The chain's CDR3 is CASSSSPRTDTQYF. The CDR3 DNA reads TGTGCCAGCAGTTCTAGCCCGAGAACAGATACGCAGTATTTT.